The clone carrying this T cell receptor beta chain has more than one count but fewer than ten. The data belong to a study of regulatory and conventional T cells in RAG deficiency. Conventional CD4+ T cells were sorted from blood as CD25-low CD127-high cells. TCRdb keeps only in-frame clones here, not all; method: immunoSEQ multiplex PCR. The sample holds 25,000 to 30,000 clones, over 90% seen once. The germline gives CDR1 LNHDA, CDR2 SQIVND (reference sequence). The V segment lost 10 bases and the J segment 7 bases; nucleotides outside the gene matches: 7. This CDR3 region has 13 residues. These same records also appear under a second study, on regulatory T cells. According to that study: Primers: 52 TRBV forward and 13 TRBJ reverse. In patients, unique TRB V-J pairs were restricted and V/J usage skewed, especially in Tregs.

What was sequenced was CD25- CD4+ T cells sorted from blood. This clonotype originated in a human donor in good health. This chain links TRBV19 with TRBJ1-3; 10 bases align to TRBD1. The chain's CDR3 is CATTTGGRNTIYF. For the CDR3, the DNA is TGTGCCACAACGACAGGGGGCAGGAACACCATATATTTT.